These T cell receptor beta chains were read from a single sample in a study of identical twins. Using its own MiXCR run on the 5' RACE reads, TCRdb lists one record per CDR3 protein. The sample includes 650,000 to 750,000 distinct CDR3 sequences, approximately 22% of them seen just once. These data were also reused for a study on T cells expressing NK-cell markers.

Sequencing used PBMCs. These TCRs come from a woman between 18 and 30 years old in good health. The conserved cysteine and the conserved F or W are not part of the CDR3 here. D genes are given only for firm matches.

len	d_gene	v_gene	j_gene	CDR3aa
14	-	TRBV9	TRBJ2-1	ASSLWGGAGKGEQF
12	-	TRBV15	TRBJ1-2	ATSREVPPYGYT
16	TRBD2	TRBV11-2	TRBJ2-2	ASSPGRGTSGATGELF
13	-	TRBV4-3	TRBJ2-7	ASSQANGNSYEQY
12	TRBD2	TRBV7-2	TRBJ2-1	ASSLATSGHEQF
14	TRBD2	TRBV20-1	TRBJ2-1	SATGLAGGVYDEQF
16	TRBD1	TRBV20-1	TRBJ2-4	SARVGWQGADQKNIQY
12	TRBD2	TRBV15	TRBJ2-3	ATSRGGGTDTQY
14	-	TRBV20-1	TRBJ1-6	SAQQVQSSYNSPLH
15	TRBD1	TRBV5-5	TRBJ1-5	ASSGGTGTPINQPQH
13	-	TRBV3-1	TRBJ2-7	ASSQDTMGSREQY
14	-	TRBV7-3	TRBJ2-2	ASSLTLRPVAGELF
16	TRBD2	TRBV12-5	TRBJ2-2	ASGPGLAGFSNTGELF
14	TRBD1	TRBV12-3/TRBV12-4	TRBJ2-7	ASSPSGTGTPYEQY
13	-	TRBV20-1	TRBJ1-1	SARAGRTANTEAF
12	-	TRBV6-1	TRBJ2-3	ASSAPRDADTQY
12	TRBD2	TRBV20-1	TRBJ2-1	SAVLAGGNNEQF
14	TRBD2	TRBV7-2	TRBJ2-3	ASSATSGSYEDTQY
10	TRBD1	TRBV29-1	TRBJ2-7	SVVDRVYEQY
10	-	TRBV15	TRBJ2-3	ATSRDRGTQY
11	-	TRBV20-1	TRBJ2-2	SASQGHTGELF
15	TRBD2	TRBV11-2	TRBJ2-1	ASSLDRTSGALNEQF
12	TRBD1	TRBV20-1	TRBJ2-1	SATYRGLIDEQF
12	-	TRBV25-1	TRBJ2-5	ASSDWGGRETQY
11	TRBD2	TRBV20-1	TRBJ2-7	SALADSRYEQY
15	-	TRBV5-8	TRBJ2-1	ASSLSTYSGMYNEQF
15	TRBD2	TRBV6-1	TRBJ2-1	ASRAGLAGASHNEQF
13	-	TRBV7-8	TRBJ1-1	ASSSNPVMNTEAF
13	-	TRBV11-3	TRBJ2-7	ASSPPDSRSYEQY
13	TRBD1	TRBV14	TRBJ2-5	ASSYFGQGQETQY